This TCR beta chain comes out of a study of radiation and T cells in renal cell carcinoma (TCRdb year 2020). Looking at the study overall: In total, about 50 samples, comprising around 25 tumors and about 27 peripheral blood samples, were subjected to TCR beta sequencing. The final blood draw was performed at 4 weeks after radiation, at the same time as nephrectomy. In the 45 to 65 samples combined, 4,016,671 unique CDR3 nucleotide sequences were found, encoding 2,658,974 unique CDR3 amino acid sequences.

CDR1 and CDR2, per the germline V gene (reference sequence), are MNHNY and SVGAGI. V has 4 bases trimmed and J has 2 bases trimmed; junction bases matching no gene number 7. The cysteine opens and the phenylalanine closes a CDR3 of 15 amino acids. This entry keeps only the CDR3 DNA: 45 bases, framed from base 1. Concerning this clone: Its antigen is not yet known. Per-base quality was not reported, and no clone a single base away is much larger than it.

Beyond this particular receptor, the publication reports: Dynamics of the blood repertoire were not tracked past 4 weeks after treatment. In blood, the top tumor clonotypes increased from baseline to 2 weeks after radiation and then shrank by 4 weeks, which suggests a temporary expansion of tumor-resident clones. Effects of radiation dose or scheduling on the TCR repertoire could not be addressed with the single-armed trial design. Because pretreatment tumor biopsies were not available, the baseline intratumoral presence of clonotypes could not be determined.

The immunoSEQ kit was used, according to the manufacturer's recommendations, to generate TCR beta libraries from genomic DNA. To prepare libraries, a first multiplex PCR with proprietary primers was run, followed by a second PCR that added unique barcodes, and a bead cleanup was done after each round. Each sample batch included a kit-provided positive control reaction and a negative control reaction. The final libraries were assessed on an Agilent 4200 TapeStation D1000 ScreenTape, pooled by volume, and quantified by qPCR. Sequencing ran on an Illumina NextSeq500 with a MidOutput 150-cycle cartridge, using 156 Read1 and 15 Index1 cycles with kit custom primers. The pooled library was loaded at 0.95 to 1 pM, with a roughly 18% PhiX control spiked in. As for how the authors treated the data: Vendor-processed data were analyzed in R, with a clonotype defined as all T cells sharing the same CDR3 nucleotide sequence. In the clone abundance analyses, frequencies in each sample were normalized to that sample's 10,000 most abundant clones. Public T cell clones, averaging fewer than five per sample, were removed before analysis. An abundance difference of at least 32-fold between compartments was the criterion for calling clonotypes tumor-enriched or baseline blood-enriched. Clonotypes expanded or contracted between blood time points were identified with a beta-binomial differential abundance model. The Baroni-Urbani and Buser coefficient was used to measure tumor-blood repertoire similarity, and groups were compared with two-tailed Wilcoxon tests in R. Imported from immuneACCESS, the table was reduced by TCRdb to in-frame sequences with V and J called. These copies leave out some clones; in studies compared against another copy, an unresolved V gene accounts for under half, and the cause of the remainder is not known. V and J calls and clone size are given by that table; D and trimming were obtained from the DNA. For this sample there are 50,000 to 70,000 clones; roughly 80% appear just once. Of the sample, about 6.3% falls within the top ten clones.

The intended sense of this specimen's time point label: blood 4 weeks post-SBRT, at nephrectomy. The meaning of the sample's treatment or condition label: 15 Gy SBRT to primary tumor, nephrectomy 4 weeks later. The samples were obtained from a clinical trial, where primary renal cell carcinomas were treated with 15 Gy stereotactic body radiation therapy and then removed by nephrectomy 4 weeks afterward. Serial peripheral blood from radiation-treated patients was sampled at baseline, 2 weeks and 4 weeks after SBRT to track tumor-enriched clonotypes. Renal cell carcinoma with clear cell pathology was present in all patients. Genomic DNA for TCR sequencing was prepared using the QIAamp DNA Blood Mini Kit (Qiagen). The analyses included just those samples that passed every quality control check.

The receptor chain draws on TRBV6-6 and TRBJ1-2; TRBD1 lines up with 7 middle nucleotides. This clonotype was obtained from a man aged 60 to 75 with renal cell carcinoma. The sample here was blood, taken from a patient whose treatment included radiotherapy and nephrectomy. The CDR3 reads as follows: CASSFPGTENYGYTF. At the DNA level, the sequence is TGTGCCAGCAGTTTCCCCGGGACAGAAAACTATGGCTACACCTTC.